This T cell receptor (beta chain) was retrieved from a study of OX40 agonist ivuxolimab in advanced cancers. Study-wide background: Patients were infused with ivuxolimab every 2 weeks at 0.01 to 10 mg/kg.

Generated by immunoSEQ multiplex PCR, the TCRdb table keeps only in-frame clones and is missing some. Of about 66,000 clones in the sample, roughly 88% were seen once. The sample consisted of CD4+ or CD8+ T cells sorted from blood, taken in a trial of the OX40 agonist ivuxolimab. This TCR was recovered from an adult with an advanced solid tumor such as melanoma, head and neck, liver or kidney cancer.

Here the CDR3 DNA reads TGTGCCAGCAGCTTCCGTCAGGGAGGCGCGACTGAAGCTTTCTTT. Its protein product is CASSFRQGGATEAFF. The chain is built from TRBV11-2 and TRBJ1-1; D is perhaps TRBD1 (5 bases). The CDR3 length is 15 residues. The ends were cut back, 3 bases at V and 5 bases at J, with 16 bases in the middle. Germline assignment: CDR1 SGHAT and CDR2 FQNNGV.